Listed here are 24 T cell receptor beta chains from one sample, sequenced in a study of T cell responses to AZD1222 COVID-19 vaccine. The protocol was immunoSEQ multiplex PCR, while the TCRdb copy is restricted to in-frame clones and leaves out a portion. The repertoire has 80,000 to 95,000 clones, around nine tenths of them found once; the top ten carry about 5.4%. Sequenced here: peripheral blood, sampled 28 days after the second AZD1222 dose. The receptors shown here come from an adult who received the AZD1222 COVID-19 vaccine.

V usage is TRBV19 and J usage is TRBJ1-5, with 7 bases aligning to TRBD1. V lost 3 bases and J lost 3; bases outside the gene matches: 2. The CDR3 loop spans 14 amino acids. Germline assignment: CDR1 LNHDA and CDR2 SQIVND (reference sequence). The CDR3 DNA reads as TGTGCCAGTAGTATCGGGACAGACAATCAGCCCCAGCATTTT. Its translation: CASSIGTDNQPQHF.

The rearrangement links TRBV19 to TRBJ2-3, with 14 bases aligning to TRBD2. This CDR3 is 16 amino acids long. Trimming took 3 bases from V and 5 from J; bases not matched to a gene: 4. Per the germline V gene, CDR1 is LNHDA and CDR2 is SQIVND (reference sequence). The CDR3 nucleotides are TGTGCCAGTAGTATTGGGGGACTAGCGGGGGTAGATACGCAGTATTTT. This sequence encodes CASSIGGLAGVDTQYF.

This chain connects TRBV6-1 to TRBJ1-5; no reliable D call. CDR3 size: 15 residues. In germline, CDR1 is MNHNS, CDR2 SASEGT. The V end was cut by 1 base, the J end by 3 bases, with 10 bases between. In nucleotides, the CDR3 is TGTGCCAGCAGTGAAGGACAAACTTACAATCAGCCCCAGCATTTT. This sequence encodes CASSEGQTYNQPQHF.

This chain uses TRBV29-1 with TRBJ2-7; 8 nucleotides line up with TRBD1. Germline V gene sequence: CDR1 SQVTM, CDR2 ANQGSEA. CDR3 length: 15 amino acids. Unmatched junction bases numbered 7, after V lost 2 bases and J lost 1 base. Here the CDR3 DNA reads TGCAGCGTTGAAATCGACAGGGGCCTATCCTACGAGCAGTACTTC. It codes for CSVEIDRGLSYEQYF.

V gene TRBV5-1 combines with J gene TRBJ1-1; D call uncertain. The CDR3 sequence is 14 residues long. The germline V and J ends were trimmed by 4 bases and 1 base, with 11 bases remaining between them. Germline V gene lookup returns CDR1 SGHRS and CDR2 YFSETQ. CDR3 in amino acids: CASSPQAGNTEAFF. In nucleotides, the CDR3 is TGCGCCAGCAGCCCCCAGGCAGGGAACACTGAAGCTTTCTTT.

This rearrangement joins TRBV28 to TRBJ2-2; TRBD1 matches at 9 bases. The trim removed 2 bases at V and 3 bases at J, leaving 4 bases unmatched. Germline CDR1 and CDR2: MDHEN and SYDVKM. The CDR3 spans 16 residues. The CDR3 protein is CASSLIRTGDTGELFF. For the CDR3, the DNA is TGTGCCAGCAGTTTAATTAGGACAGGGGACACCGGGGAGCTGTTTTTT.

The rearrangement links TRBV10-2 to TRBJ1-6, with D tentatively TRBD1 (6 bases). This CDR3 comprises 17 residues. The V end was cut by 3 bases, the J end by 7 bases, with 19 bases between. CDR1 and CDR2 from the germline V gene are WSHSY and SAAADI. CDR3 coding DNA: TGCGCCAGCAGTGAACCCCCTCGTGTGGGGGCGAATTCACCCCTCCACTTT. Its translation: CASSEPPRVGANSPLHF.

The chain couples TRBV4-2 to TRBJ1-6, with 9 bases identical to TRBD1. J gave up 9 bases and V 2 bases, and 8 bases lay outside the gene matches. The germline V gene encodes CDR1 LGHNA and CDR2 YNFKEQ. The CDR3 extends over 16 amino acids. CDR3 DNA sequence: TGTGCCAGCAGCCAACCCCGGACAGGGGCTGGTTCACCCCTCCACTTT. The encoded protein is CASSQPRTGAGSPLHF.

Note on this clone: The junction departs from the called germline gene at one end, perhaps through a read error. This chain connects TRBV27 to TRBJ2-7; 9 bases are a match to TRBD2. This CDR3 contains 17 residues. CDR1 is MNHEY, CDR2 SMNVEV, per germline (reference sequence). CDR3 residues: CASSLSRLADSSYEQYF. The CDR3 DNA reads TGTGCCAGCAGTCTATCCCGACTAGCGGATAGCTCCTACGAGCAGTACTTC.

The V gene is TRBV3-1 (or the pseudogene TRBV3-2), the J gene TRBJ2-5; D is possibly TRBD1 (6 bases). Trimming took off 1 base at V and 5 bases at J, with 17 bases between the two ends. Germline V gene data show CDR1 as LGHDT and CDR2 as YNNKEL (reference sequence). The CDR3 loop spans 16 amino acids. Here the CDR3 reads CASSQGTIRGSETQYF. The CDR3 nucleotides read TGTGCCAGCAGCCAAGGGACCATCAGGGGTTCGGAGACCCAGTACTTC.

This clone has a handful of counts. The chain links TRBV2 to TRBJ2-1; perhaps TRBD2 as D (6 bases). The CDR3 is made up of 15 amino acids. The germline V gene encodes CDR1 SNHLY and CDR2 FYNNEI. V gave up 9 bases and J gave up 1 base, with 16 bases separating them. CDR3 DNA sequence: TGTGCCAGTACAACGAGCGGGCTTTCCTACAATGAGCAGTTCTTC. Its translation: CASTTSGLSYNEQFF.

The chain couples TRBV4-2 to TRBJ2-1; TRBD1 is a possible D gene (9 bases). The CDR3 has 16 residues. Trimming left V 4 bases short and J 3 bases short, with 16 bases between. Germline V gene sequence: CDR1 LGHNA, CDR2 YNFKEQ. In DNA form, the CDR3 reads TGTGCCAGCAGCCCGACAGGGGGACTAGTCTACAATGAGCAGTTCTTC. Translating it yields CASSPTGGLVYNEQFF.

The CDR3 coding sequence is TGTGCCAGCAGCTTAACCCCGGGAAACCACGAGCAGTACTTC. This codes for CASSLTPGNHEQYF. The V and J genes are TRBV7-6 and TRBJ2-7; TRBD2 is a possible D gene (5 bases). CDR3 length: 14 amino acids. V lost 2 bases and J lost 5, with 13 bases in between. CDR1 is SGHVS and CDR2 is FNYEAQ in the germline V gene.

This clone was counted once. The gene calls are TRBV5-1 and TRBJ2-7, with unresolved D. This CDR3 comprises 14 residues. Germline-derived CDR1 and CDR2 are SGHRS and YFSETQ. Trimming stripped 6 bases from V and 0 bases from J, with 13 bases between. The CDR3 loop is CASMGMSSSYEQYF. The CDR3 nucleotides are TGCGCCAGCATGGGTATGAGCAGCTCCTACGAGCAGTACTTC.

This chain connects TRBV7-2 to TRBJ2-7; 8 bases map to TRBD1. Trimming at V came to 8 bases and at J to 4 bases, leaving 7 bases not matched to a gene. Germline values: CDR1 SGHTA, CDR2 FQGNSA. This CDR3 has 13 residues. In DNA form, the CDR3 reads TGTGCCAGCGCCGACAGGGGAATTTACGAGCAGTACTTC. Encoded protein: CASADRGIYEQYF. The whole variable domain, filled in from reference TRBV7-2 and TRBJ2-7, reads GAGVSQSPSNKVTEKGKDVELRCDPISGHTALYWYRQSLGQGLEFLIYFQGNSAPDKSGLPSDRFSAERTGGSVSTLTIQRTQQEDSAVYLCASADRGIYEQYFGPGTRLTVT.

This chain uses TRBV19 with TRBJ1-5; 9 bases are a match to TRBD1. In germline, CDR1 is LNHDA, CDR2 SQIVND (reference sequence). This CDR3 has 16 amino acids. After removal of 7 bases from V and 2 bases from J, the junction contained 9 bases not matched to a gene. Here the CDR3 reads CASNPGQGGGNQPQHF. The CDR3 region has the DNA TGTGCCAGTAACCCGGGACAGGGAGGAGGCAATCAGCCCCAGCATTTT.

Notes on this clone: At one end, the junction sequence differs from germline, possibly due to a read error. This chain links TRBV6-6 with TRBJ2-7; D might be TRBD1 (6 bases). Looked up from germline, CDR1 is MNHNY and CDR2 is SVGAGI (reference sequence). The CDR3 totals 13 residues. CDR3 DNA sequence: TGTGCCAGCAGGGACAGTTTGGCCGCTTTTCTGGACTTC. It is translated as CASRDSLAAFLDF.

The rearrangement links TRBV30 to TRBJ1-6; D remains ambiguous. Germline CDR1 reads GTSNPN; CDR2 reads SVGIG (reference sequence). V was shortened by 1 base and J by 6 bases, with 7 bases between the two germline ends. The CDR3 is made up of 13 amino acids. CDR3 bases: TGTGCCTGGAGTGCCGGATCTAATTCACCCCTCCACTTT. Its protein is CAWSAGSNSPLHF.

The count of this clone is one. The CDR3 coding sequence is TGCAGCGGCTGGACAGGGGCGGGGTATGAAGCTTTCTTT. Amino acid sequence: CSGWTGAGYEAFF. This chain joins TRBV29-1 and TRBJ1-1, with 9 bases fitting TRBD1. There are 13 residues in the CDR3. Trimming took 7 bases from V and 7 from J; bases not matched to a gene: 10. Germline CDR1 SQVTM, CDR2 ANQGSEA.

J is TRBJ2-1 and V is TRBV6-2 or TRBV6-3; 9 bases align to TRBD2. This CDR3 region has 15 residues. Trimming removed 5 bases from V and 4 bases from J; junction bases left unmatched: 6. CDR1 and CDR2 from the germline V gene are MNHEY and SVGEGT. CDR3 loop: CASSRLAGGYNEQFF. CDR3 DNA: TGTGCCAGCAGTAGGCTGGCGGGGGGGTACAATGAGCAGTTCTTC.

This sequence joins TRBV4-1 and TRBJ2-7; 7 positions match TRBD1. Germline V CDR1 and CDR2: MGHRA, YSYEKL. Trimming took 1 base from V and 4 from J; bases not matched to a gene: 7. The CDR3 totals 15 residues. DNA for the CDR3: TGCGCCAGCAGCCAAGTCCCGGGACAGCCATACGAGCAGTACTTC. Encoded protein: CASSQVPGQPYEQYF.

The chain joins TRBV5-4 to TRBJ2-5; 7 bases line up with TRBD1. There are 14 residues in the CDR3. CDR1 and CDR2 from the germline V gene are SGHNT and YYREEE (reference sequence). The V segment lost 5 bases and the J segment 1 base; nucleotides outside the gene matches: 5. For the CDR3, the DNA is TGTGCCAGCAGGACAGGGCAAACCCAAGAGACCCAGTACTTC. Translating gives CASRTGQTQETQYF.

V is TRBV19 and J is TRBJ2-3, with a possible D match to TRBD2 (6 bases). Germline CDR1 LNHDA, CDR2 SQIVND (reference sequence). The V and J ends lost 1 base and 2 bases respectively, with 16 bases between them. The CDR3 totals 17 residues. CDR3 DNA sequence: TGTGCCAGTAGTATAGGGTCGGGGGTCCCACACACAGATACGCAGTATTTT. Encoded protein: CASSIGSGVPHTDTQYF. The full variable domain, with the rest looked up from reference TRBV19 and TRBJ2-3, is DGGITQSPKYLFRKEGQNVTLSCEQNLNHDAMYWYRQDPGQGLRLIYYSQIVNDFQKGDIAEGYSVSREKKESFPLTVTSAQKNPTAFYLCASSIGSGVPHTDTQYFGPGTRLTVL.

The V gene is TRBV2, the J gene TRBJ1-4; D gene ambiguous. Germline V gene lookup returns CDR1 SNHLY and CDR2 FYNNEI. The length of the CDR3 is 15 residues. The germline V and J ends were trimmed by 0 bases and 4 bases, with 9 bases remaining between them. CDR3 loop: CASSEARTHNEKLFF. The CDR3, as DNA: TGTGCCAGCAGTGAAGCGCGGACGCATAATGAAAAACTGTTTTTT.